The 14 T cell receptor beta chains below were found in one sample sequenced in a study of OX40 agonist ivuxolimab in advanced cancers. Sequencing was performed with immunoSEQ multiplex PCR; in TCRdb, only in-frame clones are kept and a portion is missing. Of more than 45,000 clones listed, about 80% are singletons. Sequences were derived from CD4+ or CD8+ T cells sorted from blood, sampled in a trial of the OX40 agonist ivuxolimab. The receptors were sampled from an adult with an advanced solid tumor such as melanoma, head and neck, liver or kidney cancer.

The chain is built from TRBV7-6 and TRBJ1-5; D unresolved. The CDR3 extends over 13 amino acids. V was clipped by 5 bases and J by 2 bases, with 7 bases between them. Germline V gives CDR1 SGHVS, CDR2 FNYEAQ. CDR3 region: CASSGPGNQPQHF. The CDR3 DNA reads as TGTGCCAGCAGCGGCCCCGGCAATCAGCCCCAGCATTTT.

The rearrangement joins TRBV7-9 to TRBJ1-2; D remains ambiguous. The CDR3 contains 12 residues. V was cut by 5 bases and J by 7 bases, with 11 bases left in between. Germline V gene lookup returns CDR1 SEHNR and CDR2 FQNEAQ (reference sequence). The CDR3 DNA sequence: TGTGCCAGCAGCGTACTCGAAGGTGGCTACACCTTC. Encoded protein: CASSVLEGGYTF.

V gene TRBV21-1 combines with J gene TRBJ2-7; TRBD2, the D gene given by the table, was not confirmed from the DNA. TRBV21-1 is reported as a pseudogene. There are 16 residues in the CDR3. This CDR3 is CASSKPTSGRIYEQYF. In nucleotides, the CDR3 is TGTGCCAGCAGCAAACCCACTAGCGGGAGAATCTACGAGCAGTACTTC.

The chain recombines TRBV28 with TRBJ2-5; no clear D gene. TRBJ2-7 matches the DNA end more closely, so the J call is doubtful. This CDR3 has 14 residues. Germline-derived CDR1 and CDR2 are MDHEN and SYDVKM. The CDR3 spells CASSLHHSSYEQYF. For the CDR3, the DNA is TGTGCCAGCAGTTTACACCATAGCTCCTACGAGCAGTACTTC.

The V and J genes are TRBV27 and TRBJ2-1; D tentatively fits TRBD1 or TRBD2 (5 bases each). Germline assignment: CDR1 MNHEY and CDR2 SMNVEV (reference sequence). The CDR3 totals 14 residues. V was shortened by 2 bases and J by 5 bases, with 10 bases between the two germline ends. Here the CDR3 reads CASSLRTGHNEQFF. The DNA of the CDR3 is TGTGCCAGCAGTTTAAGGACGGGACACAATGAGCAGTTCTTC.

This chain links TRBV19 with TRBJ1-1; D is perhaps TRBD1 (5 bases). From germline, CDR1 is LNHDA and CDR2 SQIVND (reference sequence). V shed 7 bases and J shed 0 bases, with 12 bases lying between them. There are 14 residues in the CDR3. CDR3 loop: CASTPTVMNTEAFF. CDR3 coding DNA: TGTGCCAGTACACCGACAGTTATGAACACTGAAGCTTTCTTT.

This clone appeared a few times. CDR3 in DNA: TGTGCCAGCAGCTTTAAAGAAACGGGGGCGCGAGGGGAGCTGTTTTTT. It yields the protein CASSFKETGARGELFF. The chain combines TRBV7-3 with TRBJ2-2; D might be TRBD1 or TRBD2, each matching 6 bases. The CDR3 length is 16 residues. CDR1 is SGHTA and CDR2 is FQGTGA in the germline V gene. V lost 3 bases to trimming and J lost 8 bases, with 19 bases between them.

The gene calls are TRBV28 and TRBJ1-3, with 7 positions matching TRBD1. Germline loops: CDR1 MDHEN, CDR2 SYDVKM. V shed 5 bases, J shed 4 bases, and the junction held 11 bases outside the gene matches. The CDR3 has 16 residues. The CDR3 here is CASSARDSLLGNTIYF. CDR3 DNA sequence: TGTGCCAGCAGTGCGAGGGACAGTCTCCTCGGAAACACCATATATTTT.

This clone has a handful of counts. The chain is built from TRBV11-2 and TRBJ2-7, with a weak D call TRBD2 (6 bases). This CDR3 region has 13 residues. Germline V gene sequence: CDR1 SGHAT, CDR2 FQNNGV. V was pared by 5 bases and J by 3 bases, with 11 bases between. The CDR3 coding sequence is TGTGCCAGCAGCCGAACGCGGGACTACGAGCAGTACTTC. It specifies CASSRTRDYEQYF.

The V gene is TRBV9, the J gene TRBJ2-3; TRBD2 matches at 10 bases. CDR3 length: 15 amino acids. The junction had 6 bases not matched to a gene; V was cut back by 4 bases and J by 4 bases. The germline CDR1 and CDR2 sequences are SGDLS and YYNGEE. This CDR3 reads CASSIGLADADTQYF. Written as DNA, the CDR3 is TGTGCCAGCAGCATCGGACTAGCGGACGCAGATACGCAGTATTTT.

This clone was counted between two and nine times. The chain recombines TRBV27 with TRBJ1-5, with D possibly matching TRBD1 (5 bases). This CDR3 contains 15 residues. CDR1 is MNHEY and CDR2 is SMNVEV in the germline V gene (reference sequence). With 5 bases removed from V and 3 bases from J, the gap between germline ends came to 14 bases. The CDR3: CASSPREGINQPQHF. The CDR3 nucleotides are TGTGCCAGCAGTCCTAGAGAGGGGATCAATCAGCCCCAGCATTTT.

The CDR3 DNA follows: TGTGCCAGCAGGGCTTCAGGTAGCTCCTATAATTCACCCCTCCACTTT. Its translation is CASRASGSSYNSPLHF. V is TRBV27 and J is TRBJ1-6; D remains ambiguous. Trimming pared 6 bases from V and 0 bases from J, leaving 12 bases between. CDR1 MNHEY and CDR2 SMNVEV come from the germline V gene (reference sequence). There are 16 residues in the CDR3.

The chain recombines TRBV7-9 with TRBJ2-2; weak D call: TRBD2 (6 bases). The CDR3 contains 16 residues. Trimming removed 5 bases from V and 0 bases from J, with 13 bases in between. CDR1 is SEHNR and CDR2 is FQNEAQ in the germline V gene (reference sequence). The CDR3 sequence is CASSQRAGSNTGELFF. DNA of the CDR3: TGTGCCAGCAGCCAAAGGGCGGGATCGAACACCGGGGAGCTGTTTTTT.

V and J are TRBV27 and TRBJ2-4; D is unclear. CDR1 and CDR2 from the germline V gene are MNHEY and SMNVEV (reference sequence). V was pared by 3 bases and J by 3 bases, with 9 bases between. The CDR3 totals 14 residues. The CDR3 coding sequence is TGTGCCAGCAGTTTCTCGCAAGTCAAAAACATTCAGTACTTC. It translates to CASSFSQVKNIQYF.